Sequencing of this T cell receptor beta chain was carried out in a study of identical twins. Findings and limits, study-wide: Instead of following the same donors, the conclusions were based on cross-sectional statistical analysis.

TCRdb reprocessed the 5' RACE reads with MiXCR, giving one entry per CDR3 protein. There are approximately 700,000 distinct CDR3 sequences in the sample; over 15% occur only once, and about an eighth lies in the top ten. V was shortened by 2 bases and J by 6 bases, with 14 bases between the two germline ends. CDR1 is GTSNPN and CDR2 is SVGIG in the germline V gene (reference sequence). The length of the CDR3 is 14 residues. On this clonotype itself: What it binds is unknown.

The sample was also linked to a second study, of T cells expressing NK-cell markers. That investigation notes: The contribution of dominant NKG2C+ clonotypes to CD8+ T cells in five to seven donors was roughly 1.0-7.5%.

Sequencing used PBMCs. The chain is built from TRBV30 and TRBJ2-1, with D perhaps given as TRBD1 or TRBD2 (5 bases each). This clonotype was sampled from a woman aged 18-30 years in good health. CDR3 loop: CAWSYWGSGNEQFF. Here the CDR3 DNA reads TGTGCCTGGAGTTATTGGGGGAGCGGCAATGAGCAGTTCTTC.